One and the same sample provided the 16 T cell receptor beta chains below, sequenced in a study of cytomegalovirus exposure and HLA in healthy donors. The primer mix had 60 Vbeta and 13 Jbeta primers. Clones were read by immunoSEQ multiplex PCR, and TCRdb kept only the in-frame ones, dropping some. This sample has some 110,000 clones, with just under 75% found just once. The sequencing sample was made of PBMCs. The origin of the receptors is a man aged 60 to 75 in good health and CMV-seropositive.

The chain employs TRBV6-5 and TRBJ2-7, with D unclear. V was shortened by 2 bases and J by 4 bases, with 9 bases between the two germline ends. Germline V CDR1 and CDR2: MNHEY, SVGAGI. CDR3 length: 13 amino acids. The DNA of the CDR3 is TGTGCCAGCAGTTACCAGAGGCGGTACGAGCAGTACTTC. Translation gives CASSYQRRYEQYF.

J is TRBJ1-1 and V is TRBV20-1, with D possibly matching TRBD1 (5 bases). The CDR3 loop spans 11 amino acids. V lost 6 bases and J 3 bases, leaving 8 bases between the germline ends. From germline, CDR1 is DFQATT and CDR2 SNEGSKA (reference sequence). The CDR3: CSAQGDTEAFF. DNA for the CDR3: TGCAGTGCGCAGGGTGACACTGAAGCTTTCTTT.

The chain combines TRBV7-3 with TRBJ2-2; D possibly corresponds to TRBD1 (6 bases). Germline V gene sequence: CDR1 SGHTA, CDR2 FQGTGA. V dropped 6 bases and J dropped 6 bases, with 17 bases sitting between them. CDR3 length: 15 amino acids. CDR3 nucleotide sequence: TGTGCCAGCAGTTACCGACAGGAAGGCGCCGGGGAGCTGTTTTTT. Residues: CASSYRQEGAGELFF.

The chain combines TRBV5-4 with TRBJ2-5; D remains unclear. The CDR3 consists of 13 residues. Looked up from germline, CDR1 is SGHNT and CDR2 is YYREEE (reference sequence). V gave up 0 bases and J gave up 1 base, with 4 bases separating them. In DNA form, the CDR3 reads TGTGCCAGCAGCTTGGGCAGCCAAGAGACCCAGTACTTC. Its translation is CASSLGSQETQYF.

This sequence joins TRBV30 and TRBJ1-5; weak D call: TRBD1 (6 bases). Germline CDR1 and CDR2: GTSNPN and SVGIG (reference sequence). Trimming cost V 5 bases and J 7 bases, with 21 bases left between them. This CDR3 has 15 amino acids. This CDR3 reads CAWQGLQGLGQPQHF. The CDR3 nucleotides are TGTGCCTGGCAGGGGCTGCAAGGGTTGGGGCAGCCCCAGCATTTT.

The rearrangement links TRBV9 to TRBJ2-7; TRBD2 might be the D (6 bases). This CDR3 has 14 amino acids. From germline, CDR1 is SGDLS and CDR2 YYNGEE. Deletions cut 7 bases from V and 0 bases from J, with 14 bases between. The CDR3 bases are TGTGCCAGCGCGAGGGGACTGAGCTCCTACGAGCAGTACTTC. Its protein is CASARGLSSYEQYF.

CDR3 protein: CASSVRPGQGVGNEQFF. The CDR3 nucleotides are TGTGCCAGCAGCGTCCGACCGGGACAGGGGGTTGGCAATGAGCAGTTCTTC. The chain uses TRBV5-4 and TRBJ2-1; 11 positions agree with TRBD1. The CDR3 spans 17 residues. CDR1 is SGHNT, CDR2 YYREEE, per germline (reference sequence). Losses at the gene ends were 4 bases for V and 6 bases for J; bases not matched to a gene: 12.

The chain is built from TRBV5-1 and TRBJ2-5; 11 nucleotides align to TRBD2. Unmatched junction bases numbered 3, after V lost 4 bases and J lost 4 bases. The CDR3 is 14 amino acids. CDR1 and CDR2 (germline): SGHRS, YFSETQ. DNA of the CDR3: TGCGCCAGCAGCATAGCGGGGGGGCGAGAGACCCAGTACTTC. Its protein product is CASSIAGGRETQYF.

CDR3: CAWSKLEFRETQYF. CDR3 sequence (DNA): TGTGCCTGGAGTAAACTAGAATTTAGGGAGACCCAGTACTTC. The chain employs TRBV30 and TRBJ2-5; D is perhaps TRBD2 (5 bases). Trimming cost V 2 bases and J 5 bases, with 15 bases left between them. Germline V gene sequence: CDR1 GTSNPN, CDR2 SVGIG (reference sequence). The CDR3 has 14 amino acids.

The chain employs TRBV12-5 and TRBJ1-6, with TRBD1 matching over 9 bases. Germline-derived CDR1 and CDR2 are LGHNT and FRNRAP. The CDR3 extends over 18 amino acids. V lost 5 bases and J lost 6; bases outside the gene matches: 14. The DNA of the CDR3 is TGTGCTAGTGGTCACGGGACAGGGCGACAACACCCTAATTCACCCCTCCACTTT. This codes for CASGHGTGRQHPNSPLHF.

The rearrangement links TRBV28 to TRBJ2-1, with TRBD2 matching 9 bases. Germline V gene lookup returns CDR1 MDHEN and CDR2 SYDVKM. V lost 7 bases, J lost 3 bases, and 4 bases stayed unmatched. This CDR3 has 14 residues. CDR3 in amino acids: CASKVRGGYNEQFF. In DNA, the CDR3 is TGTGCCAGCAAAGTGCGGGGGGGCTACAATGAGCAGTTCTTC.

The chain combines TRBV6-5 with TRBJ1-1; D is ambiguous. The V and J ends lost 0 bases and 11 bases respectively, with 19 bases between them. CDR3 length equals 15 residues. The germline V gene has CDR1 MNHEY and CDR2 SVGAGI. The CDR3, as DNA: TGTGCCAGCAGTTACTCGATGAACACGGACTCGAAGGCTTTCTTT. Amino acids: CASSYSMNTDSKAFF.

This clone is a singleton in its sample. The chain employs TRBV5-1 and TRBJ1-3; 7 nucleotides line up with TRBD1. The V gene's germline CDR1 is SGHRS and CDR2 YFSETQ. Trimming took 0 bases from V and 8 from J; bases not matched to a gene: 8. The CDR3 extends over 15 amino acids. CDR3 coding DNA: TGCGCCAGCAGCTTGGATCAGGGGGGATATGACACCATATATTTT. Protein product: CASSLDQGGYDTIYF.

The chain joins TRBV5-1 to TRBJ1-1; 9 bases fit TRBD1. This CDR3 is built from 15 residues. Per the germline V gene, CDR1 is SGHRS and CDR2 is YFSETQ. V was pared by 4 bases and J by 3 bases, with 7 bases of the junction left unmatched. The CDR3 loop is CASSRDRARDTEAFF. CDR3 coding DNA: TGCGCCAGCAGCCGGGACAGGGCAAGGGACACTGAAGCTTTCTTT.

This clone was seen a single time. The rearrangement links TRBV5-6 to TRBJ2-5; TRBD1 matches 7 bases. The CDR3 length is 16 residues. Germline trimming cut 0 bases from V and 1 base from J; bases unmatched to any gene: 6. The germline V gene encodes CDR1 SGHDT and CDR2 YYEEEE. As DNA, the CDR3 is TGTGCCAGCAGCTTGGCCGGGACAGCAAGCCAAGAGACCCAGTACTTC. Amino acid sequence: CASSLAGTASQETQYF.

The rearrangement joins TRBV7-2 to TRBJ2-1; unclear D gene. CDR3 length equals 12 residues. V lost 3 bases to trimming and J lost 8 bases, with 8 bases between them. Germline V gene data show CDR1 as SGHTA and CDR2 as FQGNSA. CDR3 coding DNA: TGTGCCAGCAGCTTTTACGGGTATGAGCAGTTCTTC. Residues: CASSFYGYEQFF.